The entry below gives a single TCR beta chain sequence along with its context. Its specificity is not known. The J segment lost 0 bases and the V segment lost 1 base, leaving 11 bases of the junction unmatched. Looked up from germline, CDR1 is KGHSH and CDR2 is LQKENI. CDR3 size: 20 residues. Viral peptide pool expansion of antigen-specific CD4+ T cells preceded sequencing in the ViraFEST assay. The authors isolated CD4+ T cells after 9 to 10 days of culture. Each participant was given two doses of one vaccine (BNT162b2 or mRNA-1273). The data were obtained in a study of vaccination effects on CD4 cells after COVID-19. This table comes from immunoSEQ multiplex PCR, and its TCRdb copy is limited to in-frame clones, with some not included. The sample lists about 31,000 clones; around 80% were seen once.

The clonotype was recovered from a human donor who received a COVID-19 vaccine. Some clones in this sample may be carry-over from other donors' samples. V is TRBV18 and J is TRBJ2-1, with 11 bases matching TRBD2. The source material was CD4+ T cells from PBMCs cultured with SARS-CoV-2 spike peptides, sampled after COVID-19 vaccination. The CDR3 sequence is CASSPRPSGGTFASYNEQFF. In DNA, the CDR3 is TGTGCCAGCTCACCACGTCCTAGCGGGGGGACCTTCGCCTCCTACAATGAGCAGTTCTTC.